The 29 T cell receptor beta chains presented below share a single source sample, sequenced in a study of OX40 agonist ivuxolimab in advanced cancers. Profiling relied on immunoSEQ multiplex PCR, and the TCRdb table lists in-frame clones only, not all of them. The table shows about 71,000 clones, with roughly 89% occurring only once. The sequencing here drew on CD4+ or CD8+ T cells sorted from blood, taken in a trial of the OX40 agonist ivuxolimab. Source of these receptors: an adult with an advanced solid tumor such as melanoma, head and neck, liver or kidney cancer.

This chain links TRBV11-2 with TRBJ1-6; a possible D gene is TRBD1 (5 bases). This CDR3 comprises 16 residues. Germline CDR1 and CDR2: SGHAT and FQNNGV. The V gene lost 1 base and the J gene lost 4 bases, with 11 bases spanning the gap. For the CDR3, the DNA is TGTGCCAGCAGCTTAGGGGGCAGGGTATATAATTCACCCCTCCACTTT. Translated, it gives CASSLGGRVYNSPLHF. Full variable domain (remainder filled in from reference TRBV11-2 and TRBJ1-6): EAGVAQSPRYKIIEKRQSVAFWCNPISGHATLYWYQQILGQGPKLLIQFQNNGVVDDSQLPKDRFSAERLKGVDSTLKIQPAKLEDSAVYLCASSLGGRVYNSPLHFGNGTRLTVT.

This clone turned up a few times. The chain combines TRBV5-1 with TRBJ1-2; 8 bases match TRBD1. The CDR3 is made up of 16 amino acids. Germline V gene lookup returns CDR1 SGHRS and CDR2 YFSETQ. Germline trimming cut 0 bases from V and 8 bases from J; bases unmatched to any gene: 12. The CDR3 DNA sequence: TGCGCCAGCAGCTTGGAATATTCGGGACAGGCGAAAGGCTACACCTTC. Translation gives CASSLEYSGQAKGYTF.

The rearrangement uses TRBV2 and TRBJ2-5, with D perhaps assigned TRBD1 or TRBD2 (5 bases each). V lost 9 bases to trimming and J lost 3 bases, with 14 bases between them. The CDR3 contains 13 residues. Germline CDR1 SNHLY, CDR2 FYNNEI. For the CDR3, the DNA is TGTGCCAGTACCGGGGCTCTTAAAGAGACCCAGTACTTC. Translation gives CASTGALKETQYF.

CDR3 protein: CASSLAGIQETQYF. In DNA, the CDR3 is TGTGCCAGCAGCTTAGCAGGGATCCAAGAGACCCAGTACTTC. This sequence joins TRBV7-9 and TRBJ2-5, with D unclear. The CDR3 is 14 residues long. The V end was cut by 0 bases, the J end by 1 base, with 6 bases between. Germline loops: CDR1 SEHNR, CDR2 FQNEAQ (reference sequence).

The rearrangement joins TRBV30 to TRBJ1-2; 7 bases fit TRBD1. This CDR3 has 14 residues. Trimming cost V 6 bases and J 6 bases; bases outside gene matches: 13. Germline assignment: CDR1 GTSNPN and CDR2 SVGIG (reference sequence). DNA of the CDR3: TGTGCCTGCGCCACAGGGGAAGGGGGTCATGGCTACACCTTC. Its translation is CACATGEGGHGYTF. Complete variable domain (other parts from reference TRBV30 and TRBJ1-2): SQTIHQWPATLVQPVGSPLSLECTVEGTSNPNLYWYRQAAGRGLQLLFYSVGIGQISSEVPQNLSASRPQDRQFILSSKKLLLSDSGFYLCACATGEGGHGYTFGSGTRLTVV.

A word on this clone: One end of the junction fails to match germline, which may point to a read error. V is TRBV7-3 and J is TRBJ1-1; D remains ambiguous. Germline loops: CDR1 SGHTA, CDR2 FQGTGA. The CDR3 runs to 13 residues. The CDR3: CTSSSGVNTEAFF. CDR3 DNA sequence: TGTACCAGCAGCTCCGGGGTGAACACTGAAGCTTTCTTT.

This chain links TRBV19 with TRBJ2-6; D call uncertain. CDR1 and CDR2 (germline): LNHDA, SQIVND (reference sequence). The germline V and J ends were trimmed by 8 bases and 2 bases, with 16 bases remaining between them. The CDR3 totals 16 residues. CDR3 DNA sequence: TGTGCCAGTCGACATCCGCAATACACTGGGGCCAACGTCCTGACTTTC. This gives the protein CASRHPQYTGANVLTF.

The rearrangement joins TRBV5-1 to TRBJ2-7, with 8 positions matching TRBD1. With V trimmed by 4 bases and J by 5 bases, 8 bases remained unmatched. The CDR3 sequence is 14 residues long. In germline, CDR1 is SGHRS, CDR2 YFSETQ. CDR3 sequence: CASSPPGGGNEQYF. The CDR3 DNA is TGCGCCAGCAGCCCTCCAGGGGGCGGGAACGAGCAGTACTTC.

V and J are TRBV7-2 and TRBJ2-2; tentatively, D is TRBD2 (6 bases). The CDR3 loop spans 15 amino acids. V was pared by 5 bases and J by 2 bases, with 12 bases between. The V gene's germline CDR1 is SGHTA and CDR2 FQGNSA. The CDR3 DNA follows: TGTGCCAGCAGCCGGGCAGCGGGCAACACCGGGGAGCTGTTTTTT. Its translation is CASSRAAGNTGELFF. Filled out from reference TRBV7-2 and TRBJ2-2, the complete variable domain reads GAGVSQSPSNKVTEKGKDVELRCDPISGHTALYWYRQSLGQGLEFLIYFQGNSAPDKSGLPSDRFSAERTGGSVSTLTIQRTQQEDSAVYLCASSRAAGNTGELFFGEGSRLTVL.

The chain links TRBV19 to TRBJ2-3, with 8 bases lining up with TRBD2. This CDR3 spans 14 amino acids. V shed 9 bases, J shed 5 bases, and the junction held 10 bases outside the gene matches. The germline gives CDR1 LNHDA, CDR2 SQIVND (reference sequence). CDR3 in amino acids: CASRPAGVGDTQYF. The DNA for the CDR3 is TGTGCCAGCAGACCAGCGGGAGTAGGAGATACGCAGTATTTT. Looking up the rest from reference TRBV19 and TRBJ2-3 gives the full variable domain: DGGITQSPKYLFRKEGQNVTLSCEQNLNHDAMYWYRQDPGQGLRLIYYSQIVNDFQKGDIAEGYSVSREKKESFPLTVTSAQKNPTAFYLCASRPAGVGDTQYFGPGTRLTVL.

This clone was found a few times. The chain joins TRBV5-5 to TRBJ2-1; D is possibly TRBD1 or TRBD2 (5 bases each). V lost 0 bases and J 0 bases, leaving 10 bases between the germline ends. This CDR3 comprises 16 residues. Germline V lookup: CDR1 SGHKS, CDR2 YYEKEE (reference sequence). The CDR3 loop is CASSLARESSYNEQFF. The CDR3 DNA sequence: TGTGCCAGCAGCTTGGCCAGGGAGAGCTCCTACAATGAGCAGTTCTTC.

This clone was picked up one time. In DNA, the CDR3 is TGTGCCAGCAGCCTAGGAGGGGGGAGCTCTGGAAACACCATATATTTT. This translates into CASSLGGGSSGNTIYF. The chain employs TRBV4-2 and TRBJ1-3; TRBD1 might be the D (6 bases). From germline, CDR1 is LGHNA and CDR2 YNFKEQ. Trimming shortened V by 4 bases and J by 0 bases, and 13 bases separated the two germline ends. CDR3 size: 16 residues.

The CDR3 loop is CASSDSGGAYNEQFF. The CDR3 DNA follows: TGTGCCAGCAGCGATAGCGGGGGGGCCTACAATGAGCAGTTCTTC. The chain recombines TRBV9 with TRBJ2-1, with 11 bases matching TRBD2. CDR1 is SGDLS, CDR2 YYNGEE, per germline. V gave up 3 bases and J gave up 2 bases; unmatched junction bases: 1. There are 15 residues in the CDR3.

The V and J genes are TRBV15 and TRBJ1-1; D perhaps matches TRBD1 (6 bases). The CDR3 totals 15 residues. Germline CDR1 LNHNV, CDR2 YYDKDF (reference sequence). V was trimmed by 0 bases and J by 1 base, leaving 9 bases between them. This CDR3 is CATSREPGANTEAFF. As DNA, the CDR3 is TGTGCCACCAGCAGAGAACCAGGGGCGAACACTGAAGCTTTCTTT.

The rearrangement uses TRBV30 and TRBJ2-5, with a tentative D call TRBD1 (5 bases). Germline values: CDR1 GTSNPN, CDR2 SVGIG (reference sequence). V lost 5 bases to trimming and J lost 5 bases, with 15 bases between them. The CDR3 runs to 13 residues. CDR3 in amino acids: CAWGASFWETQYF. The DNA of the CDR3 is TGTGCCTGGGGGGCCTCATTCTGGGAGACCCAGTACTTC.

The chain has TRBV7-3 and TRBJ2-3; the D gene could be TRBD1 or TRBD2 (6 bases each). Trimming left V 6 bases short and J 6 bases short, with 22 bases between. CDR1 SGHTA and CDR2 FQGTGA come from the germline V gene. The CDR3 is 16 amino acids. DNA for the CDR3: TGTGCCAGCAGTCTTAGGGGGGACTTAGCCGTTGATACGCAGTATTTT. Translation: CASSLRGDLAVDTQYF.

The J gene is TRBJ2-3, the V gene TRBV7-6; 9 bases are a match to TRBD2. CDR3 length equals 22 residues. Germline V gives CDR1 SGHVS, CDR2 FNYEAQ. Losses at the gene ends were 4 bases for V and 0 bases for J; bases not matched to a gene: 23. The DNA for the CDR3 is TGTGCCAGCAGCTCGCCGCGACGGCGGGAGGGCCCTGTTACCTCTAGCACAGATACGCAGTATTTT. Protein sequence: CASSSPRRREGPVTSSTDTQYF.

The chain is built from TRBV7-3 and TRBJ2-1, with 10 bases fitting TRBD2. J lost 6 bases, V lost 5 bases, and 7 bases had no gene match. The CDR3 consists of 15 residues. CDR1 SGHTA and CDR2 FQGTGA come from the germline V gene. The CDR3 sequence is CASSPVAGGSNEQFF. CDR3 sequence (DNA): TGTGCCAGCAGCCCCGTAGCGGGAGGAAGCAATGAGCAGTTCTTC.

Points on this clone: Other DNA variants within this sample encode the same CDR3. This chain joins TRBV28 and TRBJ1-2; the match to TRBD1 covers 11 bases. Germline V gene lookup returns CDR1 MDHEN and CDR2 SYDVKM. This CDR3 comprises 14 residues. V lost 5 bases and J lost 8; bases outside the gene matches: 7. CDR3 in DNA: TGTGCCAGCAGTGGCGGACAGGGGGCGGGGGGCTACACCTTC. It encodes CASSGGQGAGGYTF.

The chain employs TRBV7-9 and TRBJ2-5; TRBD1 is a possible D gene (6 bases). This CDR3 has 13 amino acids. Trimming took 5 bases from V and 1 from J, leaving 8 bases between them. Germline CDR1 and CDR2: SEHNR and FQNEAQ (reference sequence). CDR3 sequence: CASSRDTQETQYF. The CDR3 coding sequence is TGTGCCAGCAGCCGGGACACCCAAGAGACCCAGTACTTC.

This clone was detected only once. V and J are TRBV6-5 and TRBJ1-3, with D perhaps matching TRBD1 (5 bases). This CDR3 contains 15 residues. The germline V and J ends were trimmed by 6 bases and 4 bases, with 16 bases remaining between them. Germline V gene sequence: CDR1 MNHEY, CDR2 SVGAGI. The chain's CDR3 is CASRRDWGGGNTIYF. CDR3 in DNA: TGTGCCAGCAGGAGGGATTGGGGGGGAGGAAACACCATATATTTT.

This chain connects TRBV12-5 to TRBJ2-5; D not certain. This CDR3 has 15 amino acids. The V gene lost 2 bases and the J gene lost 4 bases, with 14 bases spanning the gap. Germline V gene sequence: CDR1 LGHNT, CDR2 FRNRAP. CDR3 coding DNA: TGTGCTAGTGGTTTGTCGGGCCAGGTCGGAGAGACCCAGTACTTC. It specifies CASGLSGQVGETQYF.

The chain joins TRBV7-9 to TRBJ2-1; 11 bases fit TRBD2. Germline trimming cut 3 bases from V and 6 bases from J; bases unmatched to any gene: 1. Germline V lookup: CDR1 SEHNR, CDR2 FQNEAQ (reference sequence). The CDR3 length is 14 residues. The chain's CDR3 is CASSFSGRGNEQFF. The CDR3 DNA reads TGTGCCAGCAGCTTTAGCGGGAGGGGCAATGAGCAGTTCTTC.

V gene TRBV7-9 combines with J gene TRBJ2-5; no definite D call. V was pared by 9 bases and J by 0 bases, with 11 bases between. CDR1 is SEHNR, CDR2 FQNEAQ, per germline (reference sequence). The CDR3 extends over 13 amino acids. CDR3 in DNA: TGTGCCAGTTATGACGGCTACCAAGAGACCCAGTACTTC. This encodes CASYDGYQETQYF.

The CDR3 loop reads CASSLDPMGQGNYNEQFF. The CDR3 region has the DNA TGCGCCAGCAGCTTGGACCCCATGGGACAGGGGAACTACAATGAGCAGTTCTTC. The rearrangement links TRBV5-1 to TRBJ2-1; TRBD1 agrees at 10 bases. Losses at the gene ends were 0 bases for V and 3 bases for J; bases not matched to a gene: 9. The CDR3 consists of 18 residues. The germline gives CDR1 SGHRS, CDR2 YFSETQ. The entire variable domain, with the rest obtained from reference TRBV5-1 and TRBJ2-1, is as follows: KAGVTQTPRYLIKTRGQQVTLSCSPISGHRSVSWYQQTPGQGLQFLFEYFSETQRNKGNFPGRFSGRQFSNSRSEMNVSTLELGDSALYLCASSLDPMGQGNYNEQFFGPGTRLTVL.

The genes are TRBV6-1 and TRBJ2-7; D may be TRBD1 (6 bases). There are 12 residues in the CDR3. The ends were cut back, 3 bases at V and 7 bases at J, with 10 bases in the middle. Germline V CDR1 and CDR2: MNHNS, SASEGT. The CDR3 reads CASSETGYEQYF. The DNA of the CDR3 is TGTGCCAGCAGTGAGACAGGATATGAGCAGTACTTC.

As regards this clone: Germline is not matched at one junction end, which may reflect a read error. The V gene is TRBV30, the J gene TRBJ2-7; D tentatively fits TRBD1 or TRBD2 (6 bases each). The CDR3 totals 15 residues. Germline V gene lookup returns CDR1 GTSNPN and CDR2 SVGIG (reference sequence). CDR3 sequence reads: CAWSVGGTFSCEQYF. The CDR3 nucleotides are TGTGCCTGGAGTGTAGGGGGGACATTCTCCTGCGAGCAGTACTTC.

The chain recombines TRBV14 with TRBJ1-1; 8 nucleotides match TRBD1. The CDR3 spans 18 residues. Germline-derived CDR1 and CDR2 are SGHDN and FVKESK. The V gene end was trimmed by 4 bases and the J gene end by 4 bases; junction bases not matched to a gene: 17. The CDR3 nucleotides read TGTGCCAGCAGCCCACTCGGACAGGGTGGCCTCTCGAGCACTGAAGCTTTCTTT. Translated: CASSPLGQGGLSSTEAFF.

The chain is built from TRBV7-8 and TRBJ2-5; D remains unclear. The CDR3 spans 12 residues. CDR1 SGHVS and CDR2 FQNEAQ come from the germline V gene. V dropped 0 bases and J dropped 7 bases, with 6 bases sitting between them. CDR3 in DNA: TGTGCCAGCAGCTTAGCGTACGGGACCCAGTACTTC. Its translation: CASSLAYGTQYF.